Shown below are 14 T cell receptor beta chains from a single sample sequenced in a study of response to subunit inactivated influenza vaccine. TCRdb reprocessed the RT-PCR reads with MiXCR, giving one entry per CDR3 protein. The sample yields some 480,000 distinct CDR3 sequences, around 9.9% seen once. Sequencing used PBMCs from blood, obtained about 40 days after vaccination. These receptors originate from a man aged 50-60 years who received an inactivated influenza vaccine.

This clonotype was seen once. This sequence joins TRBV12-3 or TRBV12-4 and TRBJ1-2; D call uncertain. The CDR3 consists of 16 residues. Trimming took 1 base from V and 4 from J, leaving 16 bases between them. CDR3 loop: CASSLVIRGVRYGYTF. The CDR3 nucleotides are TGTGCCAGCAGTTTAGTCATTCGGGGTGTCCGCTATGGCTACACCTTC.

Many counts were recorded for this clonotype. The rearrangement uses TRBV15 and TRBJ2-7; no definite D call. From germline, CDR1 is LNHNV and CDR2 YYDKDF (reference sequence). The CDR3 has 13 amino acids. V was shortened by 1 base and J by 6 bases, with 10 bases between the two germline ends. The CDR3 DNA is TGTGCCACCAGCAGAGCCCCGCTAGGCGAGCAGTACTTC. This encodes CATSRAPLGEQYF.

The rearrangement joins TRBV20-1 to TRBJ2-5; weak D call: TRBD1 (5 bases). Germline CDR1 DFQATT, CDR2 SNEGSKA (reference sequence). With 0 bases removed from V and 7 bases from J, the gap between germline ends came to 9 bases. The CDR3 has 12 amino acids. This chain's CDR3 is CSAREDKGTQYF. The CDR3 DNA sequence: TGCAGTGCTAGAGAGGACAAGGGGACCCAGTACTTC.

Written as DNA, the CDR3 is TGCAGTGCAAACAGGGGGAACACTGAAGCTTTCTTT. This sequence encodes CSANRGNTEAFF. This chain uses TRBV20-1 with TRBJ1-1; 7 positions agree with TRBD1. The CDR3 sequence is 12 residues long. The V and J ends lost 6 bases and 1 base, in that order; junction bases with no gene match: 2. CDR1 is DFQATT, CDR2 SNEGSKA, per germline (reference sequence).

This clonotype was picked up a small number of times. The chain employs TRBV19 and TRBJ2-1, with TRBD2 matching 12 bases. The V gene's germline CDR1 is LNHDA and CDR2 SQIVND (reference sequence). The CDR3 has 14 amino acids. Trimming removed 10 bases from V and 6 bases from J; junction bases left unmatched: 7. CDR3 residues: CATATSGGFNEQFF. CDR3 sequence (DNA): TGTGCCACTGCGACTAGCGGGGGATTCAATGAGCAGTTCTTC.

The V and J genes are TRBV7-7 and TRBJ2-1; 7 nucleotides line up with TRBD2. The CDR3 totals 17 residues. Germline V lookup: CDR1 SSHAT, CDR2 FNYEAQ (reference sequence). The junction had 17 bases not matched to a gene; V was cut back by 3 bases and J by 9 bases. As DNA, the CDR3 is TGTGCCAGCAGCTTCGCGGCCTCGAGCGGGAAGAAGCGTGAGCAGTTCTTC. Translation gives CASSFAASSGKKREQFF.

Here the CDR3 reads CAIGGDNTDTQYF. DNA for the CDR3: TGTGCCATCGGGGGGGATAACACAGATACGCAGTATTTT. This chain connects TRBV10-3 to TRBJ2-3; TRBD2 agrees at 7 bases. The germline CDR1 and CDR2 sequences are ENHRY and SYGVKD. This CDR3 comprises 13 residues. The V segment lost 8 bases and the J segment 2 bases; nucleotides outside the gene matches: 4.

A few counts support this clonotype. The genes are TRBV12-3 or TRBV12-4 and TRBJ2-7; TRBD1 might be the D (5 bases). The CDR3 sequence is 13 residues long. The V end was cut by 4 bases, the J end by 3 bases, with 10 bases between. DNA of the CDR3: TGTGCCAGCAGTTCGACAGCTTACTACGAGCAGTACTTC. Translation gives CASSSTAYYEQYF.

This clonotype was observed at least ten times. The chain has TRBV27 and TRBJ2-1; 7 nucleotides line up with TRBD2. The germline gives CDR1 MNHEY, CDR2 SMNVEV (reference sequence). There are 15 residues in the CDR3. Trimming removed 6 bases from V and 4 bases from J; junction bases left unmatched: 9. In DNA, the CDR3 is TGTGCCAGCAGGACAATAGCGGGTAATTACAATGAGCAGTTCTTC. Translating it yields CASRTIAGNYNEQFF.

This clonotype was observed a handful of times. This chain links TRBV24-1 with TRBJ2-5, with a tentative D call TRBD2 (5 bases). The CDR3 runs to 13 residues. Germline assignment: CDR1 KGHDR and CDR2 SFDVKD. V gave up 2 bases and J gave up 7 bases, with 10 bases separating them. Here the CDR3 DNA reads TGTGCCACCAGTGATTCTGCCGGAGGGACCCAGTACTTC. Protein: CATSDSAGGTQYF.

This clonotype was seen many times. The chain has TRBV5-1 and TRBJ2-1; perhaps TRBD1 as D (5 bases). Trimming stripped 0 bases from V and 7 bases from J, with 14 bases between. This CDR3 region has 15 residues. CDR1 SGHRS and CDR2 YFSETQ come from the germline V gene. For the CDR3, the DNA is TGCGCCAGCAGCTTGGGCCTCCCGCAGGGAAATGAGCAGTTCTTC. Protein sequence: CASSLGLPQGNEQFF.

Many counts were recorded for this clonotype. This sequence joins TRBV29-1 and TRBJ2-7; a possible D gene is TRBD2 (5 bases). Germline V CDR1 and CDR2: SQVTM, ANQGSEA. V was clipped by 2 bases and J by 4 bases, with 9 bases between them. This CDR3 is 12 amino acids long. In DNA, the CDR3 is TGCAGCGTTGAAAACTGGGAGTACGAGCAGTACTTC. Translation gives CSVENWEYEQYF.

This clonotype was detected ten times or more. V is TRBV4-1 and J is TRBJ1-1; 8 positions match TRBD1. Trimming took 4 bases from V and 3 from J; bases not matched to a gene: 7. The CDR3 spans 15 residues. Looked up from germline, CDR1 is MGHRA and CDR2 is YSYEKL. The CDR3 is CASSRGQGSDTEAFF. The CDR3 DNA is TGCGCCAGCAGCCGTGGACAGGGTTCGGACACTGAAGCTTTCTTT.

The chain has TRBV20-1 and TRBJ1-2; no firm D call. V was pared by 3 bases and J by 1 base, with 0 bases between. Germline CDR1 is DFQATT and CDR2 is SNEGSKA (reference sequence). This CDR3 is built from 10 residues. The CDR3 DNA reads TGCAGTGCTAGTAACTATGGCTACACCTTC. Its translation is CSASNYGYTF.